The rows below give T cell receptor beta chains drawn from one sample of a study of beta chain features in type 1 diabetes. Profiled with immunoSEQ multiplex PCR; TCRdb holds only in-frame clones, not every one. The table includes 200,000 to 300,000 clones, approximately 15% detected once. Sequencing used naive CD4+ T cells from blood. Source of these receptors: a man aged 30 to 45 with type 1 diabetes. The CDR3 runs from the conserved cysteine through the conserved F or W. Fields, in order: D gene, clone size, J gene, V gene, CDR3 DNA, CDR3 protein. The D gene is left open where the match is weak. Clone size is shown for a subset of rows, as once, few, many or a class of expanded clone.

d_call: .
clone_size: .
j_call: TRBJ2-7
v_call: TRBV7-2
cdr3_nt: TGTGCCAGCAGCTTGGGGGGACAGACTTCCTACGAGCAGTACTTC
cdr3_aa: CASSLGGQTSYEQYF

d_call: .
clone_size: few
j_call: TRBJ1-1
v_call: TRBV6-4
cdr3_nt: TGTGCCAGCACCGGTGGAGGCCTCATGAACACTGAAGCTTTCTTT
cdr3_aa: CASTGGGLMNTEAFF

d_call: .
clone_size: few
j_call: TRBJ2-3
v_call: TRBV9
cdr3_nt: TGTGCCAGCGGGGGGGCTAGGACAGATACGCAGTATTTT
cdr3_aa: CASGGARTDTQYF

d_call: TRBD2
clone_size: once
j_call: TRBJ2-5
v_call: TRBV5-1
cdr3_nt: TGCGCCAGCAGCACGGCCGGGACTAGCGGGATCGGGACCCAGTACTTC
cdr3_aa: CASSTAGTSGIGTQYF

d_call: TRBD1
clone_size: few
j_call: TRBJ2-3
v_call: TRBV29-1
cdr3_nt: TGCAGCGTTGAGTCGACAGGGGATAGCACAGATACGCAGTATTTT
cdr3_aa: CSVESTGDSTDTQYF

d_call: .
clone_size: .
j_call: TRBJ2-1
v_call: TRBV14
cdr3_nt: TGTGCCAGCAGCCAAGATGGGGGGAGGATGAATGAGCAGTTCTTC
cdr3_aa: CASSQDGGRMNEQFF

d_call: TRBD2
clone_size: .
j_call: TRBJ2-3
v_call: TRBV5-1
cdr3_nt: TGCGCCAGCAGCATCGGGACTAGCGGGGGTACGGATACGCAGTATTTT
cdr3_aa: CASSIGTSGGTDTQYF

d_call: .
clone_size: .
j_call: TRBJ2-3
v_call: TRBV29-1
cdr3_nt: TGCAGCGTTGTTAGGGGGAGGGCCGAAGGTACGCAGTATTTT
cdr3_aa: CSVVRGRAEGTQYF

d_call: .
clone_size: .
j_call: TRBJ2-5
v_call: TRBV29-1
cdr3_nt: TGCAGCGTTGAAGGACAGGGAGGAGAGACCCAGTACTTC
cdr3_aa: CSVEGQGGETQYF

d_call: TRBD2
clone_size: few
j_call: TRBJ2-3
v_call: TRBV5-1
cdr3_nt: TGCGCCAGCAGCCTTTCTACTAGCGGGGGCACAGATACGCAGTATTTT
cdr3_aa: CASSLSTSGGTDTQYF

d_call: TRBD1
clone_size: .
j_call: TRBJ2-2
v_call: TRBV5-1
cdr3_nt: TGCGCCAGCAGCACCGGACAGGTGAACACCGGGGAGCTGTTTTTT
cdr3_aa: CASSTGQVNTGELFF

d_call: TRBD1
clone_size: .
j_call: TRBJ2-5
v_call: TRBV6-5
cdr3_nt: TGTGCCAGCAGTTACACCGGGACAGAAGAGACCCAGTACTTC
cdr3_aa: CASSYTGTEETQYF

d_call: TRBD1
clone_size: few
j_call: TRBJ2-7
v_call: TRBV9
cdr3_nt: TGTGCCAGCAGCGCACCGGGACAGGGGGTAAAGCAGTACTTC
cdr3_aa: CASSAPGQGVKQYF

d_call: TRBD2
clone_size: few
j_call: TRBJ2-1
v_call: TRBV18
cdr3_nt: TGTGCCAGCTCACCCCTGGGACTAGCGTTATCTTACAATGAGCAGTTCTTC
cdr3_aa: CASSPLGLALSYNEQFF

d_call: .
clone_size: .
j_call: TRBJ1-2
v_call: TRBV30
cdr3_nt: TGTGCCTGGAGTTCCCGGCTGGACTGGGACTATGGCTACACCTTC
cdr3_aa: CAWSSRLDWDYGYTF

d_call: .
clone_size: .
j_call: TRBJ2-3
v_call: TRBV12-5
cdr3_nt: TGTGCTAGTGGAACTATTGATACGCAGTATTTT
cdr3_aa: CASGTIDTQYF

d_call: .
clone_size: .
j_call: TRBJ2-3
v_call: TRBV18
cdr3_nt: TGTGCCAGCTCACCACTGCTAGCGATTGGCACAGATACGCAGTATTTT
cdr3_aa: CASSPLLAIGTDTQYF